This TCR beta chain was sequenced in a study of technical replicates of blood from several donors. Profiled with immunoSEQ multiplex PCR; TCRdb holds only in-frame clones, not every one. The table shows more than 65,000 clones, with 85% to 95% occurring only once. Germline assignment: CDR1 LNHDA and CDR2 SQIVND (reference sequence). The CDR3 runs to 15 residues. The ends were cut back, 5 bases at V and 0 bases at J, with 11 bases in the middle. The TCR sequence derives from a human donor in good health. The chain couples TRBV19 to TRBJ1-5; D gene ambiguous. The sample comprised T cells isolated from PBMCs. Here the CDR3 DNA reads TGTGCCAGTAGTGCCCCAGGTTATAGCAATCAGCCCCAGCATTTT. It translates to CASSAPGYSNQPQHF.